This T cell receptor beta chain was observed in a study of blood T cell repertoires in COVID-19. As for the study in general: From the United States, Italy and Spain came samples of acute and convalescent COVID-19. PBMCs, B-cell-depleted T cells, or T cells provided the cDNA or gDNA that made up the material.

Per the authors' pipeline: Reference gene primer amplification gave nucleated cell count estimates. Sequencing used immunoSEQ multiplex PCR; TCRdb keeps in-frame clones, though not all of them. The D gene and trimming were derived from the DNA, and the V and J assignments and clone size from that table. The repertoire includes some 200,000 clones, roughly 86% of them detected once, and 2.5% to 3.5% sits in the top ten. This clone showed up just once. Germline V lookup: CDR1 LNHNV, CDR2 YYDKDF (reference sequence). The CDR3 has 17 amino acids. Trimming removed 1 base at V and 4 bases at J, with 17 bases between.

This clonotype was sampled from a man between 35 and 55 years old with active or convalescent COVID-19. The chain has TRBV15 and TRBJ2-1; possible D gene TRBD1, 6 bases. The specimen was peripheral blood. As DNA, the CDR3 is TGTGCCACCAGCAGAGCAGACGGGGACAACCAATACAATGAGCAGTTCTTC. It codes for CATSRADGDNQYNEQFF.